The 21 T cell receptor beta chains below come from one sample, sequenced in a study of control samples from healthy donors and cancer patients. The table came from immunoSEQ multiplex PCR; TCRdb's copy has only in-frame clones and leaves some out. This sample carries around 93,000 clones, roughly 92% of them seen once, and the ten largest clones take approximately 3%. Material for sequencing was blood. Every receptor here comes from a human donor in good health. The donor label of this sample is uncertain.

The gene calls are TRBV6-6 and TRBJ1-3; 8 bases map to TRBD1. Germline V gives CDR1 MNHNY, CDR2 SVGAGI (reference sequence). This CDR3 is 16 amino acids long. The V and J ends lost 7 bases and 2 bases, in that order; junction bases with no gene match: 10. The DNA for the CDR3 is TGTGCCAGCAATCGTCCAGGGGGCTTAACTGGAAACACCATATATTTT. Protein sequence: CASNRPGGLTGNTIYF.

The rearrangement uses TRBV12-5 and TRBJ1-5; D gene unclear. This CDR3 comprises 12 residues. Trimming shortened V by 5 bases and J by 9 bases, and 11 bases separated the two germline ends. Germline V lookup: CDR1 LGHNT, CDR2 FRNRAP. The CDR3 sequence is CASGTDGPPQHF. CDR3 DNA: TGTGCTAGTGGTACAGACGGCCCGCCCCAGCATTTT.

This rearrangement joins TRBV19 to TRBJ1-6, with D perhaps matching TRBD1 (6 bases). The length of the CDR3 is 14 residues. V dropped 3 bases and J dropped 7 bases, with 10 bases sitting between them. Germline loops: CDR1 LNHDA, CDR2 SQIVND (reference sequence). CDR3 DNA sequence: TGTGCCAGTAGTATCAGGGGAGGGAATTCACCCCTCCACTTT. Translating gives CASSIRGGNSPLHF. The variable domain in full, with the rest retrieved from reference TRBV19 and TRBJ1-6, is DGGITQSPKYLFRKEGQNVTLSCEQNLNHDAMYWYRQDPGQGLRLIYYSQIVNDFQKGDIAEGYSVSREKKESFPLTVTSAQKNPTAFYLCASSIRGGNSPLHFGNGTRLTVT.

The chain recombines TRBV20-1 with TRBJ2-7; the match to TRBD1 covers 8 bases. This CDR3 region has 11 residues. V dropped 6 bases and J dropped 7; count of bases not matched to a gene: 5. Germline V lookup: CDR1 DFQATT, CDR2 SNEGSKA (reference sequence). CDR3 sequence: CSAPTGAEQYF. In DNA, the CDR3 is TGCAGTGCCCCGACAGGGGCTGAGCAGTACTTC.

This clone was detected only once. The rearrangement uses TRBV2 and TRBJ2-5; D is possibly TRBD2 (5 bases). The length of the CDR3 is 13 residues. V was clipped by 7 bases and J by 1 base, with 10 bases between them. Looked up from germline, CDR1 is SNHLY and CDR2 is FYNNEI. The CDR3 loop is CASTGSAQETQYF. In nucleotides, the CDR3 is TGTGCCAGCACGGGGAGCGCCCAAGAGACCCAGTACTTC. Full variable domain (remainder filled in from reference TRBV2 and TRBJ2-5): EPEVTQTPSHQVTQMGQEVILRCVPISNHLYFYWYRQILGQKVEFLVSFYNNEISEKSEIFDDQFSVERPDGSNFTLKIRSTKLEDSAMYFCASTGSAQETQYFGPGTRLLVL.

CDR3 protein: CASSETGVGSTEAFF. The CDR3 DNA reads as TGTGCCAGCAGTGAAACAGGGGTGGGGTCCACTGAAGCTTTCTTT. This chain uses TRBV2 with TRBJ1-1; 7 nucleotides match TRBD1. CDR3 length: 15 amino acids. Unmatched junction bases numbered 7, after V lost 2 bases and J lost 4 bases. Germline CDR1 is SNHLY and CDR2 is FYNNEI.

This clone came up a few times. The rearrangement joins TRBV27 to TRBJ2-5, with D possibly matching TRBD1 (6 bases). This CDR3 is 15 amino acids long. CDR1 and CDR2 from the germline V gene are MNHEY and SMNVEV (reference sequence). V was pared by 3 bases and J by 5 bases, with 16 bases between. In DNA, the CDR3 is TGTGCCAGCAGTTTCTACCCGTCCCAGGGGGAGACCCAGTACTTC. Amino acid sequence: CASSFYPSQGETQYF.

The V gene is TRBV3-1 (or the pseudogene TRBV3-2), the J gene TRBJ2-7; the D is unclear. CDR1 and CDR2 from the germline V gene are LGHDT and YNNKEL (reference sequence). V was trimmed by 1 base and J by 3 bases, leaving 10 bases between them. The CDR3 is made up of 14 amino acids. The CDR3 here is CASSQGLGFYEQYV. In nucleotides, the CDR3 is TGTGCCAGCAGCCAAGGTTTGGGTTTCTACGAGCAGTACGTC.

CDR3 DNA sequence: TGTGCCAGCAGCCAAGCCAGAGAGTCCGAGCAGTACGTC. Translated: CASSQARESEQYV. The rearrangement links TRBV14 to TRBJ2-7; no reliable D call. V lost 1 base to trimming and J lost 6 bases, with 10 bases between them. Germline V gives CDR1 SGHDN, CDR2 FVKESK. This CDR3 contains 13 residues.

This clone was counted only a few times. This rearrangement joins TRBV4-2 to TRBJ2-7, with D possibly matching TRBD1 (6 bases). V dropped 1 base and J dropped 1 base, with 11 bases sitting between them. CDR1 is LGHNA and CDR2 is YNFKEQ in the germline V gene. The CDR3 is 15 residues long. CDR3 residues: CASSQGDMPSYEQYF. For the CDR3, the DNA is TGTGCCAGCAGCCAAGGGGACATGCCGTCCTACGAGCAGTACTTC.

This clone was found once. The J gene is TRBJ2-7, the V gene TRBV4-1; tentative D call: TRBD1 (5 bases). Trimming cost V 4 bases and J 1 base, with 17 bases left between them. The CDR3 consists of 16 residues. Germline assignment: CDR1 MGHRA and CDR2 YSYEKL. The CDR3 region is CASSRRVEQESYEQYF. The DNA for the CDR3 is TGCGCCAGCAGCCGAAGAGTGGAACAGGAGTCCTACGAGCAGTACTTC.

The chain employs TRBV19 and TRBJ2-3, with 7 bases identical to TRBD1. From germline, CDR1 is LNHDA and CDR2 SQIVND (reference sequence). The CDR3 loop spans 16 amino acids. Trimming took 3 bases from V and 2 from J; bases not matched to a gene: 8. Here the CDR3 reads CASSIRQGRVTDTQYF. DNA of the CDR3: TGTGCCAGTAGTATCAGACAGGGTCGGGTCACAGATACGCAGTATTTT.

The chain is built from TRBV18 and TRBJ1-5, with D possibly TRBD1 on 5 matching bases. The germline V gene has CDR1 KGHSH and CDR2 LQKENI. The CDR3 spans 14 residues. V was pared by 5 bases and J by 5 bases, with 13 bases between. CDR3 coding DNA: TGTGCCAGCTCAATTCAGGGAAAATATCAGCCCCAGCATTTT. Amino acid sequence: CASSIQGKYQPQHF. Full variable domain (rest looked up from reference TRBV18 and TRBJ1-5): NAGVMQNPRHLVRRRGQEARLRCSPMKGHSHVYWYRQLPEEGLKFMVYLQKENIIDESGMPKERFSAEFPKEGPSILRIQQVVRGDSAAYFCASSIQGKYQPQHFGDGTRLSIL.

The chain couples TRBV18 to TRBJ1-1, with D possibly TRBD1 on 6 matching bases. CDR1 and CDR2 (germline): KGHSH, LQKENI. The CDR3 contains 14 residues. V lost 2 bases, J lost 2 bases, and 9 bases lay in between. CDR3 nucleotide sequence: TGTGCCAGCTCACCAACAGGGCCAAACACTGAAGCTTTCTTT. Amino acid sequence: CASSPTGPNTEAFF. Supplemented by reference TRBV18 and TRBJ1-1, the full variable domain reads NAGVMQNPRHLVRRRGQEARLRCSPMKGHSHVYWYRQLPEEGLKFMVYLQKENIIDESGMPKERFSAEFPKEGPSILRIQQVVRGDSAAYFCASSPTGPNTEAFFGQGTRLTVV.

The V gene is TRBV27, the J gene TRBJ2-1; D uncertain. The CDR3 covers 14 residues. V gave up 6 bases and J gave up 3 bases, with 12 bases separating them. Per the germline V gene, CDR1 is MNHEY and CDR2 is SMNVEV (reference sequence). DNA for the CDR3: TGTGCCAGCAGACGGGCAGACGACTACAATGAGCAGTTCTTC. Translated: CASRRADDYNEQFF.

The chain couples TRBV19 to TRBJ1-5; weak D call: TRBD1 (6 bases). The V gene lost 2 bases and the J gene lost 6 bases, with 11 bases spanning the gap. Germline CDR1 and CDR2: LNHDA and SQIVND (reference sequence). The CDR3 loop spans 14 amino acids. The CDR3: CASSITRQVQPQHF. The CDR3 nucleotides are TGTGCCAGTAGTATAACCCGACAGGTTCAGCCCCAGCATTTT.

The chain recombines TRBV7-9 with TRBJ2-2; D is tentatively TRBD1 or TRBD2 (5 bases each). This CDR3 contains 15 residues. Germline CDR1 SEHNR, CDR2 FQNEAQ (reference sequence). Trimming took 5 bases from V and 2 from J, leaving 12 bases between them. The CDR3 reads CASSPPGRNTGELFF. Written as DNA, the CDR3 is TGTGCCAGCAGCCCCCCGGGACGTAACACCGGGGAGCTGTTTTTT.

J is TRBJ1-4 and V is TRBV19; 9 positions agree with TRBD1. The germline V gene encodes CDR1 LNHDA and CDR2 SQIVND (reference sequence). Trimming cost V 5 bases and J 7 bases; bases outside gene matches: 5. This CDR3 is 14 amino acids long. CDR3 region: CASSVDRGGEKLFF. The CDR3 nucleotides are TGTGCCAGTAGTGTGGACAGGGGTGGTGAAAAACTGTTTTTT.

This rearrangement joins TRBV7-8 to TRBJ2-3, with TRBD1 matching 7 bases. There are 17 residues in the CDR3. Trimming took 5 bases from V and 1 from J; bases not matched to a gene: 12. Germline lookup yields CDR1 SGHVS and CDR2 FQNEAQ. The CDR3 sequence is CASSRERTGYGTDTQYF. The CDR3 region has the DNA TGTGCCAGCAGCCGAGAACGGACAGGCTACGGCACAGATACGCAGTATTTT.

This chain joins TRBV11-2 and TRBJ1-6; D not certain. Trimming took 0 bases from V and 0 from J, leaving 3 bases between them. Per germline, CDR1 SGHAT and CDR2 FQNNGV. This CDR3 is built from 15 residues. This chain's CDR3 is CASSLDFSYNSPLHF. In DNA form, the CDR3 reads TGTGCCAGCAGCTTAGATTTCTCCTATAATTCACCCCTCCACTTT.

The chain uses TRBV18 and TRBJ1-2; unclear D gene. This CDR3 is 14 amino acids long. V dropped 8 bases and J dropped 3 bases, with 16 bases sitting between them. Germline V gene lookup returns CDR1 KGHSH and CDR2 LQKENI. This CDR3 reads CASQKTASDYGYTF. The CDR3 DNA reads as TGTGCCAGCCAGAAGACTGCCAGCGACTATGGCTACACCTTC.